This T cell receptor beta chain was retrieved from a study of blood T cell repertoires in COVID-19. Study at large: Researchers got acute and convalescent COVID-19 samples from the United States, Italy and Spain.

This table comes from immunoSEQ multiplex PCR, and its TCRdb copy is limited to in-frame clones, with some not included. The sample shows about 80,000 clones, less than 85% of them seen only once. This CDR3 is built from 16 residues. The J gene is TRBJ2-3, the V gene TRBV21-1; TRBD2, the D gene given by the table, was not confirmed from the DNA. TRBV21-1 counts as a pseudogene. The TCR originated in a man between 65 and 85 years old with active or convalescent COVID-19. Sample: peripheral blood. CDR3 nucleotides: TGTGCCAGCAGCAGACGACCAGCGGGGAGCACAGATACGCAGTATTTT. Its protein is CASSRRPAGSTDTQYF.